These T cell receptor beta chains were read from a single sample in a study of patients and donors after allogeneic stem cell transplantation. TCRdb re-analysed the RT-PCR reads in MiXCR, keeping a single row per CDR3 protein. The data show 110,000 or so distinct CDR3 sequences, roughly 35% seen once. The material sequenced was blood, either unsorted or a sorted T cell fraction (not recorded which). These receptor sequences come from a human donor who was either an allogeneic HSCT recipient or a stem cell or donor lymphocyte infusion donor (not recorded which). It is not recorded whose cells these are; they may come from a transplant donor. Each CDR3 is given with its conserved first and last residue. A D gene is named only where the DNA matches it firmly. Size is omitted from some rows. Given values are once, few, many or a class for expanded clones.

j_gene | abundance | v_gene | d_gene | CDR3aa | CDR3nt
TRBJ1-4 | few | TRBV28 | NA | CASSLNFGVSNEKLFF | TGTGCCAGCAGTTTAAATTTCGGGGTCTCTAATGAAAAACTGTTTTTT
TRBJ1-5 | NA | TRBV7-2 | NA | CASSPSRFNQPQHF | TGTGCCAGCAGCCCCTCAAGATTCAATCAGCCCCAGCATTTT
TRBJ2-1 | NA | TRBV20-1 | NA | CSARPPPGNNEQFF | TGCAGTGCGCGCCCCCCCCCGGGCAACAATGAGCAGTTCTTC
TRBJ1-4 | NA | TRBV27 | NA | CASSPHGTVATNEKLFF | TGTGCCAGCAGTCCGCACGGGACGGTTGCAACTAATGAAAAACTGTTTTTT
TRBJ1-2 | NA | TRBV20-1 | NA | CSASKGRMISGYTF | TGCAGTGCTAGCAAAGGACGGATGATTAGCGGCTACACCTTC
TRBJ1-5 | NA | TRBV27 | NA | CASSGSGNQPQHF | TGTGCCAGCTCTGGATCAGGCAATCAGCCCCAGCATTTT
TRBJ1-6 | NA | TRBV6-5 | NA | CASSYSGANNSPLHF | TGTGCCAGCAGTTACTCAGGGGCTAATAATTCACCCCTCCACTTT
TRBJ2-1 | many | TRBV6-5 | NA | CASRSLALGSSYNEQFF | TGTGCCAGCAGATCACTAGCACTCGGGAGCTCCTACAATGAGCAGTTCTTC
TRBJ2-2 | few | TRBV24-1 | TRBD2 | CATSETSGRFSGELFF | TGTGCCACCAGTGAGACTAGCGGGAGGTTCTCCGGGGAGCTGTTTTTT
TRBJ2-1 | NA | TRBV6-2/TRBV6-3 | NA | CASSYPDGNSYNEQFF | TGTGCCAGCAGTTACCCGGACGGGAACTCCTACAATGAGCAGTTCTTC
TRBJ2-5 | NA | TRBV28 | TRBD2 | CASSQVAGGQETQYF | TGTGCCAGCAGCCAAGTAGCGGGAGGCCAAGAGACCCAGTACTTC
TRBJ1-1 | few | TRBV5-1 | NA | CASSLRGFEAFF | TGCGCCAGCAGCTTGCGGGGATTTGAAGCTTTCTTT
TRBJ2-7 | NA | TRBV9 | NA | CASSVVPGSHEQYF | TGTGCCAGCAGCGTAGTCCCAGGGTCCCACGAGCAGTACTTC
TRBJ1-2 | NA | TRBV11-2 | TRBD1 | CASSPRDSPNYGYTF | TGTGCCAGCAGCCCCCGGGACAGCCCTAACTATGGCTACACCTTC
TRBJ2-5 | NA | TRBV24-1 | NA | CATSVSGQAKTQYF | TGTGCCACCAGTGTATCTGGCCAGGCGAAGACCCAGTACTTC
TRBJ1-4 | NA | TRBV11-2 | NA | CASSLAGAWNEKLFF | TGTGCCAGCAGCCTTGCGGGGGCCTGGAATGAAAAACTGTTTTTT
TRBJ2-7 | NA | TRBV29-1 | TRBD2 | CSVEAGAGGGGYEQYF | TGCAGCGTTGAAGCTGGCGCGGGAGGGGGAGGTTACGAGCAGTACTTC
TRBJ2-2 | once | TRBV6-2/TRBV6-3 | TRBD2 | CASSFRTSGNTGELFF | TGTGCCAGCAGTTTCAGGACTAGCGGGAACACCGGGGAGCTGTTTTTT
TRBJ1-5 | few | TRBV7-2 | NA | CASSLALRYPSNQPQHF | TGTGCCAGCAGCTTAGCGCTCCGTTACCCTAGCAATCAGCCCCAGCATTTT
TRBJ2-1 | NA | TRBV28 | TRBD2 | CASNSGLAQRPSSYNEQFF | TGTGCCAGCAATTCCGGACTAGCACAGAGACCCTCCTCCTACAATGAGCAGTTCTTC
TRBJ1-2 | few | TRBV7-2 | NA | CASSLGGQGYGYTF | TGTGCCAGCAGCTTAGGGGGTCAGGGCTATGGCTACACCTTC
TRBJ1-5 | few | TRBV12-3/TRBV12-4 | NA | CASSLVVNQPQHF | TGTGCCAGCAGTTTAGTCGTCAATCAGCCCCAGCATTTT
TRBJ2-7 | NA | TRBV25-1 | NA | CASSEHGLAYEQYF | TGTGCCAGCAGTGAACACGGATTAGCCTACGAGCAGTACTTC
TRBJ2-1 | NA | TRBV27 | TRBD2 | CASSSPRAGGLLNEQFF | TGTGCCAGCAGTAGCCCCCGAGCGGGAGGGTTATTAAATGAGCAGTTCTTC
TRBJ1-1 | NA | TRBV28 | NA | CASSWGRVAFF | TGTGCCAGCAGTTGGGGGCGGGTAGCTTTCTTT
TRBJ1-2 | few | TRBV9 | NA | CASSPGQTGLYGYTF | TGTGCCAGCAGCCCAGGACAGACGGGGCTCTATGGCTACACCTTC
TRBJ2-3 | NA | TRBV4-2 | NA | CASSQAWTQGDTQYF | TGTGCCAGCAGCCAAGCTTGGACCCAGGGGGATACGCAGTATTTT
TRBJ2-3 | few | TRBV15 | NA | CATSTTLTDTQYF | TGTGCCACCAGCACGACCCTCACAGATACGCAGTATTTT
TRBJ2-2 | few | TRBV12-3/TRBV12-4 | TRBD2 | CASGPWTSGTGELFF | TGTGCCAGCGGACCATGGACTAGCGGCACCGGGGAGCTGTTTTTT
TRBJ2-3 | NA | TRBV25-1 | NA | CASRTGHYHTDTQYF | TGTGCCAGCAGAACAGGCCATTATCACACAGATACGCAGTATTTT
TRBJ1-5 | many | TRBV27 | NA | CASSLSGDGQPQHF | TGTGCCAGCAGTTTATCAGGGGACGGACAGCCCCAGCATTTT
TRBJ2-1 | NA | TRBV20-1 | TRBD2 | CSAFSGRREQFF | TGCAGTGCTTTTAGCGGGAGACGGGAGCAGTTCTTC
TRBJ2-5 | NA | TRBV2 | TRBD2 | CASSRTSGTRQETQYF | TGTGCCAGCAGTAGGACCTCCGGGACTAGACAAGAGACCCAGTACTTC
TRBJ2-5 | NA | TRBV12-3/TRBV12-4 | NA | CASRDLETQYF | TGTGCCAGCAGAGACTTAGAGACCCAGTACTTC
TRBJ1-5 | many | TRBV7-8 | NA | CASSFGVDQPQHF | TGTGCCAGCAGCTTTGGGGTGGATCAGCCCCAGCATTTT
TRBJ2-3 | few | TRBV20-1 | TRBD2 | CSANLAGVEDTQYF | TGCAGTGCAAATCTAGCGGGAGTCGAGGATACGCAGTATTTT
TRBJ2-3 | few | TRBV18 | TRBD2 | CASSPGTSGTDTQYF | TGTGCCAGCTCACCCGGGACTAGCGGCACAGATACGCAGTATTTT
TRBJ2-2 | few | TRBV12-3/TRBV12-4 | TRBD1 | CASTRDRVNTGELFF | TGTGCCAGTACCCGGGACAGGGTAAACACCGGGGAGCTGTTTTTT
TRBJ1-4 | NA | TRBV20-1 | TRBD1 | CSASTGGEKLFF | TGCAGTGCTAGTACAGGGGGCGAAAAACTGTTTTTT
TRBJ2-2 | NA | TRBV14 | NA | CASSNHGTGELFF | TGTGCCAGCAGTAACCACGGCACCGGGGAGCTGTTTTTT
TRBJ2-3 | NA | TRBV10-3 | NA | CAIRASTDTQYF | TGTGCCATCAGAGCGAGCACAGATACGCAGTATTTT
TRBJ2-1 | NA | TRBV7-2 | TRBD1 | CASSLFRGNSLNEQFF | TGTGCCAGCAGCTTATTCAGGGGGAACTCCTTAAATGAGCAGTTCTTC
TRBJ2-7 | NA | TRBV29-1 | NA | CSVEWAYEQYF | TGCAGCGTTGAATGGGCCTACGAGCAGTACTTC
TRBJ2-1 | NA | TRBV12-3/TRBV12-4 | NA | CASSWYSYNEQFF | TGTGCCAGCAGTTGGTACTCCTACAATGAGCAGTTCTTC
TRBJ2-3 | few | TRBV20-1 | TRBD2 | CSARDGKRDIIDTQYF | TGCAGTGCTAGAGATGGGAAGCGGGATATCATCGATACGCAGTATTTT
TRBJ1-2 | few | TRBV28 | TRBD1 | CASSAGTAYGYTF | TGTGCCAGCAGCGCCGGGACAGCCTATGGCTACACCTTC
TRBJ2-3 | NA | TRBV5-1 | NA | CASSVNTDTQYF | TGCGCCAGCAGCGTCAACACAGATACGCAGTATTTT
TRBJ1-4 | NA | TRBV6-5 | TRBD1 | CASSRTGFNEKLFF | TGTGCCAGCAGTCGGACAGGGTTTAATGAAAAACTGTTTTTT
TRBJ2-2 | NA | TRBV6-2/TRBV6-3 | NA | CASSYFYPTGELFF | TGTGCCAGCAGTTATTTCTACCCCACCGGGGAGCTGTTTTTT
TRBJ2-2 | NA | TRBV5-5 | NA | CASSLVTNTGELFF | TGTGCCAGCAGCTTGGTCACGAACACCGGGGAGCTGTTTTTT
TRBJ2-1 | few | TRBV5-6 | NA | CASSFVSYNEQFF | TGTGCCAGCAGCTTCGTCTCCTACAATGAGCAGTTCTTC
TRBJ1-6 | NA | TRBV12-3/TRBV12-4 | NA | CASSFYPLYKGVDNSPLHF | TGTGCCAGCAGTTTCTACCCGTTATACAAGGGTGTGGATAATTCACCCCTCCACTTT
TRBJ1-6 | NA | TRBV15 | TRBD1 | CATSRDGTVNNSPLHF | TGTGCCACCAGCAGAGATGGGACAGTCAATAATTCACCCCTCCACTTT
TRBJ2-7 | NA | TRBV27 | TRBD2 | CASSPGLAGSITYEQYF | TGTGCCAGCAGTCCAGGACTAGCGGGTTCGATTACCTACGAGCAGTACTTC
TRBJ2-1 | once | TRBV29-1 | NA | CSVGSWLGGSYNEQFF | TGCAGCGTTGGGAGTTGGCTAGGAGGCTCCTACAATGAGCAGTTCTTC
TRBJ1-5 | NA | TRBV12-3/TRBV12-4 | NA | CASSPGTRGNQPQHF | TGTGCCAGCAGTCCCGGGACGAGGGGCAATCAGCCCCAGCATTTT
TRBJ2-7 | NA | TRBV6-1 | TRBD1 | CASSRQGIYEQYF | TGTGCCAGCAGCAGACAGGGAATCTACGAGCAGTACTTC